This T cell receptor beta chain comes out of a study of cytomegalovirus exposure and HLA in healthy donors (TCRdb year 2017). With regard to the full study: The 650 to 800 repertoires of the first cohort and the roughly 110 validation repertoires were produced on the same platform, according to a later analysis. To predict cytomegalovirus infection status, the study brought together high-throughput TCR immunosequencing, statistical association of individual TCRs with disease status, and machine learning. In addition to the first cohort of around 670 subjects, a separate validation cohort of 130 or so different subjects was used. The study was designed to test whether signatures of past pathogen exposure could be identified by cataloging public T cell receptors. Points the paper makes about the study in general: A later analysis had no HLA typing for the validation cohort, so co-occurrence there was scored across all 110 or so repertoires. In a later analysis, TCRs clustered in the first cohort were found to also tend to co-occur in the roughly 130 validation repertoires, with 85% to 95% of cluster scores above 0. The study listed 150 to 200 TCR beta chains as associated with cytomegalovirus. The authors suggested that the approach could potentially be extended to other disease states and immunological phenotypes. In both the original and validation cohorts, the classifier was reported to diagnose cytomegalovirus status with high specificity and sensitivity. While some public TCRs were present in many individuals, most TCR sequences turned up only very rarely across donors. In vitro tests confirmed that a few of the cytomegalovirus-associated TCR beta chains recognize cytomegalovirus antigens.

In its sample, this clone was seen once. Its antigen is still unknown. No base qualities exist here, and no much larger clone lies one base off it. CDR1 SGDLS and CDR2 YYNGEE were looked up in the germline V gene. The CDR3 runs 13 residues from the cysteine to the phenylalanine. Only CDR3 DNA remains: 39 bases, in frame from the first base. The V and J ends are trimmed by 0 bases and 7 bases, leaving 8 bases between them. Receptors were amplified or captured by the immunoSEQ multiplex PCR assay. Per the authors' processing: A statistical classification framework was built for diagnosing cytomegalovirus status from the catalog of TCR beta chain sequences. TCRdb stores this immuneACCESS table with in-frame sequences only. Part of the clones is absent; in the studies checked, under half of the shortfall reflects unresolved V genes, and no reason is known for the rest. V and J calls and clone size are given by that table; D and trimming were obtained from the DNA. The sample table holds 200,000 to 250,000 clones, of which about 89% were seen once. About 1% of the sample rests with the top ten.

Donors formed part of the validation cohort, which comprised 95 to 150 subjects and was distinct from the first cohort of under 850 subjects. This chain joins TRBV9 to TRBJ1-5; matching of 5 bases hints at TRBD1 as the D gene. The receptor comes from a woman aged 18-30 years in good health and CMV-seronegative. The sequenced material came from PBMCs. The sequenced DNA is TGTGCCAGCAGCGTAGCGGGGGGGCAGCCCCAGCATTTT. This is translated as CASSVAGGQPQHF.